A single sample is the source of the 27 T cell receptor beta chains below, sequenced in a study of T cell responses to AZD1222 COVID-19 vaccine (dated by TCRdb to the early 2020s). The method was the immunoSEQ multiplex PCR assay. TCRdb mirrors the immuneACCESS table, restricted to in-frame sequences. Some clones are absent from its copies; in checked studies, under half trace to an unresolved V gene, and the reason for the others is unknown. This sample has nearly 55,000 clones in its table, and roughly 90% of those were observed once. 14% of the sample is in the top ten clones. The time point label for this specimen denotes: about 28 days (+/-7) after the second vaccine dose. Sequences were derived from peripheral blood, sampled 28 days after the second AZD1222 dose. The receptors were gathered from an adult who received the AZD1222 COVID-19 vaccine.

The DNA for the CDR3 is TGTGCCAGCAGTGAAGAAGGTGGGAGCACTGAAGCTTTCTTT. Translating it yields CASSEEGGSTEAFF. The chain joins TRBV2 to TRBJ1-1; D not certain. The CDR3 has 14 residues. With 1 base removed from V and 4 bases from J, the gap between germline ends came to 10 bases. The germline gives CDR1 SNHLY, CDR2 FYNNEI.

The chain is built from TRBV11-2 and TRBJ2-1, with 10 bases that match TRBD2. J gave up 7 bases and V 2 bases, and 14 bases lay outside the gene matches. The CDR3 totals 18 residues. The germline CDR1 and CDR2 sequences are SGHAT and FQNNGV. CDR3 in DNA: TGTGCCAGCAGCTTAACCCGACCTCTAGCGGGAGCCAGTAATGAGCAGTTCTTC. It encodes CASSLTRPLAGASNEQFF.

The gene calls are TRBV3-1 (or the pseudogene TRBV3-2) and TRBJ1-1; a weak D match, TRBD1 (5 bases). The germline CDR1 and CDR2 sequences are LGHDT and YNNKEL (reference sequence). V lost 1 base, J lost 4 bases, and 13 bases lay in between. This CDR3 spans 15 amino acids. The CDR3 region is CASSQGSGASTEAFF. CDR3 sequence (DNA): TGTGCCAGCAGCCAAGGATCTGGGGCAAGCACTGAAGCTTTCTTT.

The rearrangement joins TRBV4-1 to TRBJ2-1; 10 nucleotides match TRBD2. CDR1 is MGHRA, CDR2 YSYEKL, per germline. The CDR3 has 17 residues. The ends lost 3 bases at V and 9 bases at J; junction bases unmatched: 14. The CDR3 is CASSHGLVLAGVGEQFF. In DNA form, the CDR3 reads TGCGCCAGCAGCCACGGTTTAGTGCTAGCGGGAGTCGGTGAGCAGTTCTTC.

This chain joins TRBV5-4 and TRBJ1-1; TRBD1 matches at 11 bases. There are 16 residues in the CDR3. V shed 4 bases and J 4 bases; nucleotides not matched to a gene: 9. Germline CDR1 reads SGHNT; CDR2 reads YYREEE (reference sequence). In nucleotides, the CDR3 is TGTGCCAGCAGCACGGGACAGGGGGTCTTAGGCACTGAAGCTTTCTTT. Protein product: CASSTGQGVLGTEAFF.

The chain is built from TRBV19 and TRBJ2-1, with a tentative D call TRBD1 (5 bases). CDR1 is LNHDA and CDR2 is SQIVND in the germline V gene (reference sequence). The CDR3 consists of 12 residues. Trimming removed 6 bases from V and 5 bases from J, with 8 bases in between. In DNA form, the CDR3 reads TGTGCCAGTAGCACAGGTGACAATGAGCAGTTCTTC. Residues: CASSTGDNEQFF.

The chain links TRBV19 to TRBJ2-2; 12 bases match TRBD2. Germline V lookup: CDR1 LNHDA, CDR2 SQIVND (reference sequence). V lost 4 bases and J lost 4; bases outside the gene matches: 7. The CDR3 has 17 residues. The CDR3 protein is CASSTLAGGPSTGELFF. CDR3 nucleotide sequence: TGTGCCAGTAGTACCCTAGCGGGAGGGCCGAGCACCGGGGAGCTGTTTTTT.

V usage is TRBV11-2 and J usage is TRBJ1-5, with D unclear. CDR3 length: 14 residues. Trimming shortened V by 1 base and J by 6 bases, and 10 bases separated the two germline ends. CDR1 SGHAT and CDR2 FQNNGV come from the germline V gene. The CDR3, as DNA: TGTGCCAGCAGCTTAGCAGGCGCGGGTCAGCCCCAGCATTTT. It yields the protein CASSLAGAGQPQHF.

V gene TRBV11-3 combines with J gene TRBJ2-3; 13 bases line up with TRBD2. Losses at the gene ends were 5 bases for V and 5 bases for J; bases not matched to a gene: 7. Germline loops: CDR1 SGHNT, CDR2 YENEEA. The length of the CDR3 is 16 residues. The CDR3 is CASSPGGLAGLDTQYF. The DNA for the CDR3 is TGTGCCAGCAGCCCGGGGGGACTAGCGGGGTTAGATACGCAGTATTTT.

This chain connects TRBV6-2 or TRBV6-3 to TRBJ2-7; D gene uncertain. The V gene's germline CDR1 is MNHEY and CDR2 SVGEGT. CDR3 length equals 12 residues. Trimming stripped 2 bases from V and 6 bases from J, with 8 bases between. CDR3 nucleotide sequence: TGTGCCAGCAGTTACATGGGCGTCGAGCAGTACTTC. It is translated as CASSYMGVEQYF.

The chain couples TRBV6-1 to TRBJ1-2; D gene unclear. The V gene's germline CDR1 is MNHNS and CDR2 SASEGT. The CDR3 is 15 amino acids. Trimming took 0 bases from V and 0 from J, leaving 8 bases between them. The CDR3 loop reads CASSEASGPNYGYTF. In DNA, the CDR3 is TGTGCCAGCAGTGAAGCTTCCGGTCCTAACTATGGCTACACCTTC.

The CDR3 spells CASSGLASETQYF. The DNA for the CDR3 is TGTGCCAGCAGCGGACTAGCGTCGGAGACCCAGTACTTC. This sequence joins TRBV3-1 (or the pseudogene TRBV3-2) and TRBJ2-5; 9 bases are shared with TRBD2. This CDR3 comprises 13 residues. The germline CDR1 and CDR2 sequences are LGHDT and YNNKEL (reference sequence). V was pared by 5 bases and J by 5 bases, with 3 bases of the junction left unmatched.

V usage is TRBV28 and J usage is TRBJ1-5, with a weak D call TRBD1 (6 bases). V was shortened by 7 bases and J by 5 bases, with 21 bases between the two germline ends. The CDR3 is made up of 16 amino acids. Germline lookup yields CDR1 MDHEN and CDR2 SYDVKM. For the CDR3, the DNA is TGTGCCAGCAAGGGGGGGTTCGGGTTCTTGTATCAGCCCCAGCATTTT. It specifies CASKGGFGFLYQPQHF.

This sequence joins TRBV11-2 and TRBJ2-7; a possible D gene is TRBD1 (6 bases). Germline loops: CDR1 SGHAT, CDR2 FQNNGV. The germline V and J ends were trimmed by 4 bases and 12 bases, with 22 bases remaining between them. The CDR3 is 14 residues long. Here the CDR3 reads CASSSLGTGLYPYF. CDR3 nucleotide sequence: TGTGCCAGCAGCTCTTTAGGTACAGGGCTGTATCCGTACTTC.

The CDR3 reads CASSLEGGQHYEQYF. In DNA form, the CDR3 reads TGTGCCAGCAGCTTAGAAGGAGGACAGCACTACGAGCAGTACTTC. This sequence joins TRBV7-2 and TRBJ2-7, with D possibly TRBD1 on 6 matching bases. The CDR3 runs 15 residues. With 1 base removed from V and 3 bases from J, the gap between germline ends came to 13 bases. CDR1 is SGHTA and CDR2 is FQGNSA in the germline V gene.

This clone was observed a single time. The chain employs TRBV6-5 and TRBJ1-1, with D hard to call. CDR3 length: 14 amino acids. V was cut by 2 bases and J by 1 base, with 8 bases left in between. Germline assignment: CDR1 MNHEY and CDR2 SVGAGI. The CDR3 loop is CASSYGRKNTEAFF. The CDR3 DNA reads TGTGCCAGCAGTTACGGACGGAAGAACACTGAAGCTTTCTTT.

This clone was recorded once. The J gene is TRBJ2-7, the V gene TRBV11-2; D possibly corresponds to TRBD2 (5 bases). Trimming took off 1 base at V and 3 bases at J, with 10 bases between the two ends. Germline V CDR1 and CDR2: SGHAT, FQNNGV. The CDR3 is 14 amino acids. CDR3 residues: CASSLAGSFYEQYF. In DNA form, the CDR3 reads TGTGCCAGCAGCTTAGCGGGGTCGTTCTACGAGCAGTACTTC.

DNA of the CDR3: TGTGCCAGCAGCCCCCGATCCTACAATGAGCAGTTCTTC. Translation gives CASSPRSYNEQFF. This sequence joins TRBV7-8 and TRBJ2-1; D gene unclear. CDR1 SGHVS and CDR2 FQNEAQ come from the germline V gene. The CDR3 runs 13 residues. V lost 5 bases and J lost 1, with 6 bases in between.

This chain uses TRBV30 with TRBJ1-1; TRBD1 matches 8 bases. Looked up from germline, CDR1 is GTSNPN and CDR2 is SVGIG (reference sequence). The CDR3 spans 14 residues. V gave up 2 bases and J gave up 5 bases; unmatched junction bases: 7. The CDR3 DNA is TGTGCCTGGAGTCCGGACAGGGTCTGGACTGAAGCTTTCTTT. This gives the protein CAWSPDRVWTEAFF.

The chain combines TRBV11-1 with TRBJ2-1, with 7 bases fitting TRBD2. Germline CDR1 SGHAT, CDR2 FQDESV (reference sequence). The ends lost 5 bases at V and 1 base at J; junction bases unmatched: 5. This CDR3 comprises 15 residues. The CDR3 reads CASSQSGLSYNEQFF. In DNA, the CDR3 is TGTGCCAGCAGCCAATCGGGACTATCCTACAATGAGCAGTTCTTC.

V usage is TRBV6-1 and J usage is TRBJ1-2; D uncertain. Trimming pared 2 bases from V and 4 bases from J, leaving 14 bases between. CDR3 length: 15 amino acids. Germline CDR1 and CDR2: MNHNS and SASEGT. CDR3 coding DNA: TGTGCCAGCAGTGAATTAGCGGGTTCTTCCTATGGCTACACCTTC. Translation: CASSELAGSSYGYTF.

Only a few counts were recorded for this clone. The J gene is TRBJ1-5, the V gene TRBV15; D call uncertain. Trimming left V 0 bases short and J 3 bases short, with 9 bases between. The CDR3 is made up of 15 amino acids. Looked up from germline, CDR1 is LNHNV and CDR2 is YYDKDF (reference sequence). This chain's CDR3 is CATSRDLGNNQPQHF. The CDR3 DNA reads TGTGCCACCAGCAGAGATCTGGGAAACAATCAGCCCCAGCATTTT. Full variable domain (outside the CDR3, taken from reference TRBV15 and TRBJ1-5): DAMVIQNPRYQVTQFGKPVTLSCSQTLNHNVMYWYQQKSSQAPKLLFHYYDKDFNNEADTPDNFQSRRPNTSFCFLDIRSPGLGDTAMYLCATSRDLGNNQPQHFGDGTRLSIL.

The chain combines TRBV29-1 with TRBJ1-3; the D gene is possibly TRBD1 (6 bases). In germline, CDR1 is SQVTM, CDR2 ANQGSEA. Trimming cost V 7 bases and J 9 bases, with 13 bases left between them. CDR3 size: 11 residues. The CDR3, as DNA: TGCAGCGCCGAAGGGGGTCGCACCATATATTTT. Translated: CSAEGGRTIYF.

This chain links TRBV19 with TRBJ1-2; no firm D call. The V gene lost 4 bases and the J gene lost 6 bases, with 9 bases spanning the gap. The CDR3 loop spans 12 amino acids. Germline-derived CDR1 and CDR2 are LNHDA and SQIVND (reference sequence). This CDR3 is CASSTIGNGYTF. The CDR3 nucleotides are TGTGCCAGTAGTACAATAGGGAATGGCTACACCTTC.

In regard to this clone: A junction boundary mismatches the germline segment, possibly from a read error. This chain connects TRBV7-7 to TRBJ2-7; maybe TRBD2 (6 bases). Germline CDR1 reads SSHAT; CDR2 reads FNYEAQ (reference sequence). This CDR3 spans 13 amino acids. Here the CDR3 DNA reads TGTGCTAGCAGCTTAGTTCTAGCGCGCGAGCAGTACTTC. The encoded protein is CASSLVLAREQYF.

The chain links TRBV11-2 to TRBJ1-2, with 8 bases identical to TRBD1. Germline V gene lookup returns CDR1 SGHAT and CDR2 FQNNGV. The V segment lost 4 bases and the J segment 2 bases; nucleotides outside the gene matches: 12. This CDR3 comprises 17 residues. CDR3 in amino acids: CASSSLVRTGINYGYTF. The CDR3, as DNA: TGTGCCAGCAGCTCTTTGGTCCGGACAGGGATAAACTATGGCTACACCTTC.

V and J are TRBV2 and TRBJ2-1; D uncertain. The V and J ends lost 7 bases and 4 bases respectively, with 17 bases between them. The CDR3 has 15 residues. The germline V gene encodes CDR1 SNHLY and CDR2 FYNNEI. Written as DNA, the CDR3 is TGTGCCAGCACATCTGGGTCCGGGCGGTACAATGAGCAGTTCTTC. Its protein product is CASTSGSGRYNEQFF.